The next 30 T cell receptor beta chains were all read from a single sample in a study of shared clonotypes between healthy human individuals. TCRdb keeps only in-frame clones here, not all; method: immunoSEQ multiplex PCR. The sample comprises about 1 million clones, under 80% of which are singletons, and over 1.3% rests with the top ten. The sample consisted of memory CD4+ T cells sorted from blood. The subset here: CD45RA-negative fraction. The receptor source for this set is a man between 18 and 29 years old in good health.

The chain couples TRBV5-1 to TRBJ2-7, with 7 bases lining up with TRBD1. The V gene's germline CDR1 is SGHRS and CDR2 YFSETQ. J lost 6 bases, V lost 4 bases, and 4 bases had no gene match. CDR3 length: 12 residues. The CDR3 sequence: CASSPGTVEQYF. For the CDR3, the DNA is TGCGCCAGCAGCCCTGGGACAGTCGAGCAGTACTTC.

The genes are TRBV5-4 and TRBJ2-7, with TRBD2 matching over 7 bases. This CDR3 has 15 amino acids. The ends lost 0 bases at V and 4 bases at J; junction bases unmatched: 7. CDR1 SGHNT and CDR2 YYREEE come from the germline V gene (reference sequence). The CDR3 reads CASSLGSSGSYEQYF. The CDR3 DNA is TGTGCCAGCAGCTTGGGTAGTAGCGGGTCTTACGAGCAGTACTTC.

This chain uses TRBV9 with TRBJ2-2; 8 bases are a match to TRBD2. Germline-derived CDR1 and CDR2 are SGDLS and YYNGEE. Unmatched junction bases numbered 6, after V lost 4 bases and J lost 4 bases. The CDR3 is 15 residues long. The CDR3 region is CASSFGLAGTGELFF. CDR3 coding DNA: TGTGCCAGCAGCTTTGGACTAGCCGGCACCGGGGAGCTGTTTTTT.

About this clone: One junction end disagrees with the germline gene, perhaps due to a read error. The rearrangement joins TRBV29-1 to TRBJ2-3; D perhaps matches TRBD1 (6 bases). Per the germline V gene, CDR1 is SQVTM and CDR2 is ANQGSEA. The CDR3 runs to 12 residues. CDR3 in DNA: TGCAGCGTGGAAGTACAGGGCGTTACGCAGTATTTT. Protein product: CSVEVQGVTQYF.

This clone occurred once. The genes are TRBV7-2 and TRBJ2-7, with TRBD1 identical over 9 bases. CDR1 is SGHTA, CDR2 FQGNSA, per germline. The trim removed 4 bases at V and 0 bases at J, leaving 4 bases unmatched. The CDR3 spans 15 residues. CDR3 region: CASSSKTGGSYEQYF. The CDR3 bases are TGTGCCAGCAGCTCTAAGACAGGGGGCTCCTACGAGCAGTACTTC. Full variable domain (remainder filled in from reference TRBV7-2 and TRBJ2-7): GAGVSQSPSNKVTEKGKDVELRCDPISGHTALYWYRQSLGQGLEFLIYFQGNSAPDKSGLPSDRFSAERTGGSVSTLTIQRTQQEDSAVYLCASSSKTGGSYEQYFGPGTRLTVT.

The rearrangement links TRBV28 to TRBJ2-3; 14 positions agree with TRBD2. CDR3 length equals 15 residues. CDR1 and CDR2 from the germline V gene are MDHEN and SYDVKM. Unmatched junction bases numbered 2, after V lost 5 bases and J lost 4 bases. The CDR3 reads CASSGLAGGADTQYF. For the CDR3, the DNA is TGTGCCAGCAGTGGACTAGCGGGGGGTGCAGATACGCAGTATTTT.

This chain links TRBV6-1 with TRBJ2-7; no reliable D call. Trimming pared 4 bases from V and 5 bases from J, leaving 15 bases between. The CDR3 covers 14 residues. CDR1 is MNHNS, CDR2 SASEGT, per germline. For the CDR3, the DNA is TGTGCCAGCAGTGCCGTAGGTTACGTAAACGAGCAGTACTTC. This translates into CASSAVGYVNEQYF.

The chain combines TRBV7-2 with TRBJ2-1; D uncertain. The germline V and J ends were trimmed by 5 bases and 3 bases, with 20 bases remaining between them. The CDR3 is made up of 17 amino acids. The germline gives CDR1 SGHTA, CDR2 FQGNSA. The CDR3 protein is CASSDPLLSRLYNEQFF. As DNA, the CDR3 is TGTGCCAGCAGCGACCCTCTCCTTTCCAGGCTCTACAATGAGCAGTTCTTC.

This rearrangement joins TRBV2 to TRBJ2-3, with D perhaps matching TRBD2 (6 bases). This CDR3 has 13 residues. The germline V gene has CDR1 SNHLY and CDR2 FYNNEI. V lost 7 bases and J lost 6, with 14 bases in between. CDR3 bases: TGTGCCAGCATCTGGTCTCGGGGGGATACGCAGTATTTT. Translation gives CASIWSRGDTQYF.

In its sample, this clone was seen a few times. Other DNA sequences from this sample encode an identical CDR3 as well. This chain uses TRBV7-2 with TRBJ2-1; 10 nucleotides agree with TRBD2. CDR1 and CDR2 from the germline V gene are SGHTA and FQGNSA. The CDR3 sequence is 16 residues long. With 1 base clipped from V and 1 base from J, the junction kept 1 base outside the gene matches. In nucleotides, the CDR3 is TGTGCCAGCAGCTTAGGAGCGGGAGGGTCCTACAATGAGCAGTTCTTC. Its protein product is CASSLGAGGSYNEQFF.

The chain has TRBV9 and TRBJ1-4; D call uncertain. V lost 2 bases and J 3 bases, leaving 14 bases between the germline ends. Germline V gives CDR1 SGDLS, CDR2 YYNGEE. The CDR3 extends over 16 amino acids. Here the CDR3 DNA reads TGTGCCAGCAGCGTTGGGGAATCTACCGCTAATGAAAAACTGTTTTTT. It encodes CASSVGESTANEKLFF.

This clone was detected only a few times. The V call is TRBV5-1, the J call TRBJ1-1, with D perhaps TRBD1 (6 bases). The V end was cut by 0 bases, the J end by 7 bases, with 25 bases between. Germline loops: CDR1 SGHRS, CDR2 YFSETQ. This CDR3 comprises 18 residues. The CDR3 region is CASSLVGAGFGGRGEAFF. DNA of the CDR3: TGCGCCAGCAGCTTGGTGGGAGCGGGGTTTGGGGGGCGAGGTGAAGCTTTCTTT. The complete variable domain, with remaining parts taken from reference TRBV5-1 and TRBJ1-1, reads KAGVTQTPRYLIKTRGQQVTLSCSPISGHRSVSWYQQTPGQGLQFLFEYFSETQRNKGNFPGRFSGRQFSNSRSEMNVSTLELGDSALYLCASSLVGAGFGGRGEAFFGQGTRLTVV.

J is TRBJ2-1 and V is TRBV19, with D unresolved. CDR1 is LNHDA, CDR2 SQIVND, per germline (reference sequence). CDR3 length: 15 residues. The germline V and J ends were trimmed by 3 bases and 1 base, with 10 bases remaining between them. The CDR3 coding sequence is TGTGCCAGTAGTATTACGGCGGATTCCTACAATGAGCAGTTCTTC. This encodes CASSITADSYNEQFF.

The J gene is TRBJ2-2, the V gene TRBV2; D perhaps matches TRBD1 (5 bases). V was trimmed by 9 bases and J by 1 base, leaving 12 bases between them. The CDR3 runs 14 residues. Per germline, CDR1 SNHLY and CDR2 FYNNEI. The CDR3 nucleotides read TGTGCCAGTGTGTGGACACTGAACACCGGGGAGCTGTTTTTT. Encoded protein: CASVWTLNTGELFF.

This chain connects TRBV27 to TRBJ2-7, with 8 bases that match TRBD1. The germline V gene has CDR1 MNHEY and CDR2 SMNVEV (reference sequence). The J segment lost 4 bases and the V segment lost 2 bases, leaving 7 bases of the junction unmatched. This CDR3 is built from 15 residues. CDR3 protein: CASSLRAGGGYEQYF. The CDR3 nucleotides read TGTGCCAGCAGTTTAAGGGCAGGGGGCGGGTACGAGCAGTACTTC.

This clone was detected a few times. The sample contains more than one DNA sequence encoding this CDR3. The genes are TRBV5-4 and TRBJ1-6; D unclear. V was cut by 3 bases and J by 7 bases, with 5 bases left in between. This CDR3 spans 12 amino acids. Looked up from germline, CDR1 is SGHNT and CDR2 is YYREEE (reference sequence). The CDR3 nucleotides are TGTGCCAGCAGCTCCCCGAATTCACCCCTCCACTTT. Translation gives CASSSPNSPLHF.

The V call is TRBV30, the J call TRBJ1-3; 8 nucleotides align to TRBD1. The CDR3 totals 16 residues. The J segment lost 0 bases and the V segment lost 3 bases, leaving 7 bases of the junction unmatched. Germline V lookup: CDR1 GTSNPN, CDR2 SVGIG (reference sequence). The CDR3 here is CAWRLLGTGSGNTIYF. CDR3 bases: TGTGCCTGGAGACTTCTCGGGACAGGCTCTGGAAACACCATATATTTT.

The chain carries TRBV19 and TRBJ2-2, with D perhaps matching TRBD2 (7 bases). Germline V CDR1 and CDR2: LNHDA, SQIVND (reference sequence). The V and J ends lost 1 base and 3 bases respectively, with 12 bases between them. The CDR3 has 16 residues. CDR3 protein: CASSIAGGWDTGELFF. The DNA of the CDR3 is TGTGCCAGTAGTATAGCGGGGGGCTGGGACACCGGGGAGCTGTTTTTT.

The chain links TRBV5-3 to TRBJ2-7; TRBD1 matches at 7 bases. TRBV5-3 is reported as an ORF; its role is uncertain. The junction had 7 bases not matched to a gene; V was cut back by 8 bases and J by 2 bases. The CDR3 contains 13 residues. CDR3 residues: CASSIGQAYEQYF. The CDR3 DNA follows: TGTGCCAGCAGCATCGGACAGGCCTACGAGCAGTACTTC.

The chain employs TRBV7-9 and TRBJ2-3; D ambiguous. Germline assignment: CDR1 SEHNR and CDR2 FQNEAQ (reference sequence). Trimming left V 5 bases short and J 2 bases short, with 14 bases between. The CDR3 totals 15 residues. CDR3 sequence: CASSPDARATDTQYF. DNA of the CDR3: TGTGCCAGCAGCCCCGACGCGAGAGCCACAGATACGCAGTATTTT.

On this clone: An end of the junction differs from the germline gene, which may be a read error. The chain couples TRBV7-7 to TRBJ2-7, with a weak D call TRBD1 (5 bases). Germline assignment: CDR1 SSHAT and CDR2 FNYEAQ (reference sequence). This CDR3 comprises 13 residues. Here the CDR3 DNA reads TGTGCTAGCAGCCCGAATCAGGGCGGCGAGCAGTACTTC. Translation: CASSPNQGGEQYF.

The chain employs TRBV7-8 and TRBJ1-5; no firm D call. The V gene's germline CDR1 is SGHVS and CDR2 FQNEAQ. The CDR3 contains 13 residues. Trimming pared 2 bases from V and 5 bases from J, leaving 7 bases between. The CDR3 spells CASSLNADQPQHF. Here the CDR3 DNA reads TGTGCCAGCAGCTTAAATGCGGATCAGCCCCAGCATTTT.

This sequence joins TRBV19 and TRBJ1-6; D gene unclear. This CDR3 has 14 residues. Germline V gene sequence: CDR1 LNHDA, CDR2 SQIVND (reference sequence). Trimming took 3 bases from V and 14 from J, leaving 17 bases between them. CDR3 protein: CASSIRTGTSTLHF. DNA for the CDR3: TGTGCCAGTAGTATTAGGACGGGCACGTCGACCCTCCACTTT.

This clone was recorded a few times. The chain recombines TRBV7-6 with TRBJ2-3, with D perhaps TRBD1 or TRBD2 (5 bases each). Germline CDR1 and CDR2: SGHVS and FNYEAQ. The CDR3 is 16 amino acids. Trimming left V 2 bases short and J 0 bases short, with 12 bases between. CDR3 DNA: TGTGCCAGCAGCTTAAATAGGGGACCTAGCACAGATACGCAGTATTTT. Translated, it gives CASSLNRGPSTDTQYF.

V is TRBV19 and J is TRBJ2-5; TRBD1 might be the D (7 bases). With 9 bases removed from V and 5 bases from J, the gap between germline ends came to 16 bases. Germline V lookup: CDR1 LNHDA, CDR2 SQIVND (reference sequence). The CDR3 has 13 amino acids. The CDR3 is CASAGQRIETQYF. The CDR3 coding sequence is TGTGCCAGCGCGGGACAGCGGATTGAGACCCAGTACTTC.

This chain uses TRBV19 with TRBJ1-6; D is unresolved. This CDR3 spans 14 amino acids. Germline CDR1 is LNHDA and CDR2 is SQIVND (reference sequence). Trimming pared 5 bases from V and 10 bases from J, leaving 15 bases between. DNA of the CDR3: TGTGCCAGTAGTCCCGGACCAAAAGGGTCACCCCTCCACTTT. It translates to CASSPGPKGSPLHF. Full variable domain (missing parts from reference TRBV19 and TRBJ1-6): DGGITQSPKYLFRKEGQNVTLSCEQNLNHDAMYWYRQDPGQGLRLIYYSQIVNDFQKGDIAEGYSVSREKKESFPLTVTSAQKNPTAFYLCASSPGPKGSPLHFGNGTRLTVT.

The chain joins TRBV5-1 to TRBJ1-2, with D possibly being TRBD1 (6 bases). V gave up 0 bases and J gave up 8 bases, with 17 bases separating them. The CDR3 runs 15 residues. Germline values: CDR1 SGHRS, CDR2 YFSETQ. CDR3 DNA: TGCGCCAGCAGCTTGGATACGGGGGCGAGATCCGGCTACACCTTC. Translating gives CASSLDTGARSGYTF. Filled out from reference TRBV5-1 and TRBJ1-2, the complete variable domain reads KAGVTQTPRYLIKTRGQQVTLSCSPISGHRSVSWYQQTPGQGLQFLFEYFSETQRNKGNFPGRFSGRQFSNSRSEMNVSTLELGDSALYLCASSLDTGARSGYTFGSGTRLTVV.

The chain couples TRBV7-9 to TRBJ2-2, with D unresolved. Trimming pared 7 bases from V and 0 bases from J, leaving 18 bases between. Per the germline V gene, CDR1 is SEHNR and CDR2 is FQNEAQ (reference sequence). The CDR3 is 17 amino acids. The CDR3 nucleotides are TGTGCCAGCATCCCTCCCCCCACACGTGCGAACACCGGGGAGCTGTTTTTT. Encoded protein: CASIPPPTRANTGELFF.

Here the CDR3 DNA reads TGTGCCAGCAGTGGGACACCCGGACGGGAGACCCAGTACTTC. This translates into CASSGTPGRETQYF. This chain connects TRBV28 to TRBJ2-5; a weak D match, TRBD1 (6 bases). Looked up from germline, CDR1 is MDHEN and CDR2 is SYDVKM. The CDR3 covers 14 residues. Trimming cost V 5 bases and J 5 bases, with 15 bases left between them.

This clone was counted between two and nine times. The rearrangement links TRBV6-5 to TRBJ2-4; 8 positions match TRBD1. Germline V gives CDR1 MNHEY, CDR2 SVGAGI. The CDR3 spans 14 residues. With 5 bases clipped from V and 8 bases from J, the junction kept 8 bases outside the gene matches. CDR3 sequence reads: CASSRGQGWDIQYF. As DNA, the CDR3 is TGTGCCAGCAGTCGAGGACAGGGATGGGACATTCAGTACTTC.